The sample holds many counts of the clone carrying this T cell receptor (beta chain). The data derive from a study of T cell repertoires in cytomegalovirus infection. TCRdb re-called the reads through MiXCR, storing one row per CDR3 protein. The sample gives roughly 640,000 distinct CDR3 sequences, roughly a quarter of which show up once; 7% to 9% is in the top ten. CDR1 and CDR2 (germline): SEHNR, FQNEAQ (reference sequence). V dropped 6 bases and J dropped 6; count of bases not matched to a gene: 5. CDR3 length: 13 residues. The source material was CD8+ T cells from PBMCs. This sequence originates from a human donor in good health (CMV status not recorded). Some clones in this sample may be carry-over from other donors' samples. The chain uses TRBV7-9 and TRBJ2-3; TRBD2 matches at 8 bases. This chain's CDR3 is CASRQAGVDTQYF. The CDR3 region has the DNA TGTGCCAGCAGGCAAGCGGGGGTGGATACGCAGTATTTT.